The 2 T cell receptor beta chains reported below all come from one sample, sequenced in a study of blood T cell repertoires in COVID-19. Repertoires were generated with immunoSEQ multiplex PCR, while TCRdb's copy carries only in-frame clones and drops some. Of roughly 480,000 clones listed, 89% are singletons. The sample comprised peripheral blood. These receptors came from a man aged 18 to 29 with COVID-19, enrolled during active disease.

This clone was detected only a few times. This sequence joins TRBV3-1 (or the pseudogene TRBV3-2) and TRBJ1-2, with 8 positions matching TRBD1. The germline V gene has CDR1 LGHDT and CDR2 YNNKEL (reference sequence). The CDR3 consists of 16 residues. V was pared by 5 bases and J by 8 bases, with 16 bases of the junction left unmatched. The CDR3 reads CASSKGGDRGPRGYTF. CDR3 sequence (DNA): TGTGCCAGCAGCAAAGGAGGCGACAGGGGCCCCAGGGGCTACACCTTC.

This sequence joins TRBV7-8 and TRBJ2-1; 12 bases agree with TRBD2. Losses at the gene ends were 1 base for V and 6 bases for J; bases not matched to a gene: 4. The CDR3 spans 16 residues. Per germline, CDR1 SGHVS and CDR2 FQNEAQ. The CDR3 region has the DNA TGTGCCAGCAGCTTAGTAGGACTAGCGGGGACCAATGAGCAGTTCTTC. It specifies CASSLVGLAGTNEQFF.